This TCR beta chain was documented in a study of CD8+ T cells in alopecia areata. Germline V gene data show CDR1 as MDHEN and CDR2 as SYDVKM. The CDR3 covers 17 residues. V trimming: 0 bases; J trimming: 9 bases; junction bases outside the gene matches: 11. TCR sequencing used cDNA made by reverse transcription of extracted RNA. The data were produced by immunoSEQ multiplex PCR, yet TCRdb's version contains in-frame clones alone and is incomplete. The repertoire holds approximately 150,000 clones, with 50% to 65% as singletons. Sequencing used CD4+ T cells sorted from blood. The V gene is TRBV28, the J gene TRBJ2-1, with TRBD2 matching over 10 bases. This receptor was obtained from a human donor in good health. Here the CDR3 reads CASSLWSSGRLIPEQFF. In DNA form, the CDR3 reads TGTGCCAGCAGTTTATGGAGTAGCGGGAGGTTGATTCCTGAGCAGTTCTTC.